This T cell receptor (beta chain) came from a study of T cells in tumors after PD-1 blockade. Study in general: Treatment was either pembrolizumab 200 mg every 3 weeks or cemiplimab 350 mg every 2 weeks. During anti-PD-1 treatment, some patients continued daily vismodegib 150 mg.

The repertoire was sequenced with immunoSEQ multiplex PCR; TCRdb's copy has only in-frame clones and lacks some. The sample shows around 60,000 clones, roughly 75% of them seen only once. Germline loops: CDR1 MGHRA, CDR2 YSYEKL. There are 16 residues in the CDR3. J was trimmed by 0 bases and V by 3 bases; bases with no gene match: 7. This TCR was sampled from a human donor with basal cell carcinoma. Here the sequenced sample was PBMCs, taken before anti-PD-1 treatment. The chain carries TRBV4-1 and TRBJ1-2, with 7 bases lining up with TRBD1. CDR3 nucleotide sequence: TGCGCCAGCAGCCAGGTCCTGGGACAGTCTAACTATGGCTACACCTTC. Amino acid sequence: CASSQVLGQSNYGYTF.